Following are 27 T cell receptor beta chains from one sample sequenced in a study of T cells in Graves' hyperthyroidism and ophthalmopathy. Amplified TCR beta CDR3 regions derived from RNA transcripts. Primed by the HTBI set, a first-round RT-PCR was run on the TCR CDR3. TCRdb reprocessed the multiplex PCR reads with MiXCR, giving one entry per CDR3 protein. The sample consists of about 400,000 distinct CDR3 sequences, roughly 15% of them appearing once. The source material was blood. These receptors originate from a woman aged 60 to 75 with Graves' ophthalmopathy.

The chain carries TRBV29-1 and TRBJ1-2; D not certain. Per germline, CDR1 SQVTM and CDR2 ANQGSEA. The CDR3 totals 11 residues. V was shortened by 7 bases and J by 4 bases, with 10 bases between the two germline ends. The DNA of the CDR3 is TGCAGCGGAACAGTACTCTATGGCTACACCTTC. Protein sequence: CSGTVLYGYTF.

This clonotype was seen at least ten times. The chain carries TRBV11-2 and TRBJ1-1; D ambiguous. From germline, CDR1 is SGHAT and CDR2 FQNNGV. The CDR3 extends over 14 amino acids. Trimming shortened V by 2 bases and J by 1 base, and 8 bases separated the two germline ends. The CDR3 here is CASSLQVTNTEAFF. The CDR3 DNA reads as TGTGCCAGCAGCTTACAGGTGACGAACACTGAAGCTTTCTTT.

This clonotype showed up many times. The chain carries TRBV5-6 and TRBJ2-3; tentative D call: TRBD2 (5 bases). Germline CDR1 reads SGHDT; CDR2 reads YYEEEE. Trimming took 1 base from V and 6 from J, leaving 9 bases between them. This CDR3 is built from 13 residues. CDR3 in DNA: TGTGCCAGCAGCTTGCCTAGCCTGGATACGCAGTATTTT. Its protein product is CASSLPSLDTQYF.

The gene calls are TRBV12-3 or TRBV12-4 and TRBJ2-4, with D uncertain. V was trimmed by 5 bases and J by 0 bases, leaving 11 bases between them. The CDR3 runs 15 residues. The CDR3 DNA reads as TGTGCCAGCAGTGGGCAAGACGGAGCCAAAAACATTCAGTACTTC. Its protein product is CASSGQDGAKNIQYF.

This clonotype was counted once. DNA of the CDR3: TGTGCCAGCAGCTCTAGGACTAGCGGGAGAGGGTCCTACGAGCAGTACTTC. It yields the protein CASSSRTSGRGSYEQYF. This chain joins TRBV11-2 and TRBJ2-7, with TRBD2 identical over 13 bases. V lost 4 bases, J lost 1 base, and 7 bases stayed unmatched. Germline assignment: CDR1 SGHAT and CDR2 FQNNGV. CDR3 size: 17 residues.

There are many counts of this clonotype. The chain carries TRBV30 and TRBJ2-5; D is perhaps TRBD1 (5 bases). CDR1 and CDR2 from the germline V gene are GTSNPN and SVGIG (reference sequence). CDR3 length: 13 amino acids. Trimming took off 3 bases at V and 5 bases at J, with 13 bases between the two ends. Written as DNA, the CDR3 is TGTGCCTGGAGGCCCCAGGGCTGGGAGACCCAGTACTTC. It translates to CAWRPQGWETQYF.

This chain connects TRBV20-1 to TRBJ2-2; no clear D. CDR3 length: 13 residues. The germline V and J ends were trimmed by 2 bases and 1 base, with 5 bases remaining between them. The V gene's germline CDR1 is DFQATT and CDR2 SNEGSKA (reference sequence). Written as DNA, the CDR3 is TGCAGTGCTAGAAGTGGGAACACCGGGGAGCTGTTTTTT. Its translation: CSARSGNTGELFF.

There are many counts of this clonotype. V gene TRBV11-2 combines with J gene TRBJ2-7; TRBD1 matches at 10 bases. V shed 5 bases and J 6 bases; nucleotides not matched to a gene: 13. The CDR3 runs to 16 residues. Germline V gene data show CDR1 as SGHAT and CDR2 as FQNNGV. CDR3 in DNA: TGTGCCAGCAGCCTTAATTCCGGGACAGGGGTAGGCGAGCAGTACTTC. This encodes CASSLNSGTGVGEQYF.

The chain recombines TRBV7-6 with TRBJ2-7; no clear D gene. The V end was cut by 1 base, the J end by 1 base, with 5 bases between. The germline gives CDR1 SGHVS, CDR2 FNYEAQ. This CDR3 contains 13 residues. In nucleotides, the CDR3 is TGTGCCAGCAGCTTAGATGGTTCCTACGAGCAGTACTTC. This encodes CASSLDGSYEQYF.

This clonotype has at least ten counts. The gene calls are TRBV6-1 and TRBJ1-5, with 10 nucleotides matching TRBD1. Per germline, CDR1 MNHNS and CDR2 SASEGT. After removal of 4 bases from V and 5 bases from J, the junction contained 5 bases not matched to a gene. The CDR3 loop spans 15 amino acids. The CDR3 loop is CASSALGQGHQPQHF. The CDR3 DNA reads as TGTGCCAGCAGTGCATTGGGACAGGGGCATCAGCCCCAGCATTTT.

This clonotype was observed at least ten times. The gene calls are TRBV30 and TRBJ2-3, with D perhaps TRBD2 (5 bases). The CDR3 loop spans 13 amino acids. V was clipped by 2 bases and J by 2 bases, with 8 bases between them. The germline V gene has CDR1 GTSNPN and CDR2 SVGIG (reference sequence). The CDR3 DNA sequence: TGTGCCTGGAGTATCCTAGCCACAGATACGCAGTATTTT. It yields the protein CAWSILATDTQYF.

This chain uses TRBV28 with TRBJ2-5, with D unresolved. The V end lost 7 bases, the J end lost 0 bases, and 12 bases lay between the germline ends. CDR1 and CDR2 from the germline V gene are MDHEN and SYDVKM. The CDR3 is 14 amino acids. The CDR3 spells CASMEGRNQETQYF. CDR3 in DNA: TGTGCCAGCATGGAAGGAAGGAACCAAGAGACCCAGTACTTC.

CDR3 in amino acids: CASSVGDSNYYNEQFF. The CDR3 DNA is TGTGCCAGCAGCGTAGGGGACTCGAACTATTACAATGAGCAGTTCTTC. The chain has TRBV9 and TRBJ2-1, with D perhaps matching TRBD2 (6 bases). Trimming cost V 0 bases and J 4 bases, with 14 bases left between them. The CDR3 runs to 16 residues. Germline V CDR1 and CDR2: SGDLS, YYNGEE. Full variable domain (outside the CDR3, taken from reference TRBV9 and TRBJ2-1): DSGVTQTPKHLITATGQRVTLRCSPRSGDLSVYWYQQSLDQGLQFLIQYYNGEERAKGNILERFSAQQFPDLHSELNLSSLELGDSALYFCASSVGDSNYYNEQFFGPGTRLTVL.

The V gene is TRBV5-1, the J gene TRBJ2-7; D is perhaps TRBD1 (6 bases). Germline V gene data show CDR1 as SGHRS and CDR2 as YFSETQ. There are 15 residues in the CDR3. The V end was cut by 5 bases, the J end by 2 bases, with 17 bases between. CDR3 protein: CASSITGNPTYEQYF. CDR3 DNA sequence: TGCGCCAGCAGTATTACAGGGAACCCCACCTACGAGCAGTACTTC.

This clonotype was recorded many times. The V gene is TRBV7-8, the J gene TRBJ1-4; a possible D gene is TRBD1 (6 bases). The CDR3 spans 16 residues. V was pared by 5 bases and J by 0 bases, with 13 bases between. Germline assignment: CDR1 SGHVS and CDR2 FQNEAQ. DNA for the CDR3: TGTGCCAGCAGCCTCCGACAGGCCGCAACTAATGAAAAACTGTTTTTT. It specifies CASSLRQAATNEKLFF. The full variable domain, its missing parts supplied by reference TRBV7-8 and TRBJ1-4, is GAGVSQSPRYKVAKRGQDVALRCDPISGHVSLFWYQQALGQGPEFLTYFQNEAQLDKSGLPSDRFFAERPEGSVSTLKIQRTQQEDSAVYLCASSLRQAATNEKLFFGSGTQLSVL.

This clonotype has a handful of counts. The chain recombines TRBV7-9 with TRBJ1-1, with D uncertain. Germline V gives CDR1 SEHNR, CDR2 FQNEAQ (reference sequence). Trimming stripped 1 base from V and 1 base from J, with 7 bases between. The CDR3 spans 14 residues. CDR3 nucleotide sequence: TGTGCCAGCAGCTTAGGGGCCGAGAACACTGAAGCTTTCTTT. This codes for CASSLGAENTEAFF.

The J gene is TRBJ2-4, the V gene TRBV19; a weak D match, TRBD1 (6 bases). The CDR3 is made up of 17 amino acids. The germline V gene encodes CDR1 LNHDA and CDR2 SQIVND (reference sequence). Trimming left V 3 bases short and J 1 base short, with 16 bases between. The chain's CDR3 is CASSMLGGIGAKNIQYF. In DNA form, the CDR3 reads TGTGCCAGTAGTATGCTTGGGGGCATTGGGGCCAAAAACATTCAGTACTTC.

This clonotype was found many times. The J gene is TRBJ2-5, the V gene TRBV6-1, with 13 positions matching TRBD2. Trimming at V came to 6 bases and at J to 5 bases, leaving 6 bases not matched to a gene. Germline CDR1 is MNHNS and CDR2 is SASEGT. CDR3 size: 15 residues. CDR3 in DNA: TGTGCCAGCAGCGTAGGACTAGCGGGAGAGGAGACCCAGTACTTC. As protein: CASSVGLAGEETQYF.

The gene calls are TRBV4-1 and TRBJ2-7; D ambiguous. The CDR3 length is 12 residues. Trimming stripped 0 bases from V and 6 bases from J, with 6 bases between. The V gene's germline CDR1 is MGHRA and CDR2 YSYEKL. As DNA, the CDR3 is TGCGCCAGCAGCCAAGATCCGACCGAGCAGTACTTC. It yields the protein CASSQDPTEQYF.

This clonotype appeared many times. V and J are TRBV11-2 and TRBJ1-2; weak D call: TRBD1 (5 bases). V was cut by 0 bases and J by 3 bases, with 17 bases left in between. The CDR3 spans 17 residues. Germline CDR1 is SGHAT and CDR2 is FQNNGV. The CDR3 is CASSLEARVMVDYGYTF. CDR3 bases: TGTGCCAGCAGCTTAGAGGCCAGGGTAATGGTAGACTATGGCTACACCTTC. Based on the CDR3 plus reference TRBV11-2 and TRBJ1-2, the full variable domain is EAGVAQSPRYKIIEKRQSVAFWCNPISGHATLYWYQQILGQGPKLLIQFQNNGVVDDSQLPKDRFSAERLKGVDSTLKIQPAKLEDSAVYLCASSLEARVMVDYGYTFGSGTRLTVV.

Details on this clonotype: With a much larger clone just one base away, this may be a read error. The V call is TRBV7-9, the J call TRBJ2-7; D might be TRBD1 or TRBD2, each matching 5 bases. This CDR3 region has 14 residues. In germline, CDR1 is SEHNR, CDR2 FQNEAQ (reference sequence). V was cut by 3 bases and J by 6 bases, with 15 bases left in between. CDR3 sequence reads: CASSFSEGIREQYF. The CDR3 DNA reads TGTGCCAGCAGCTTCAGCGAGGGGATCCGCGAGCAGTACTTC.

This clonotype was counted many times. The chain links TRBV20-1 to TRBJ2-1; D not resolved. Trimming shortened V by 2 bases and J by 0 bases, and 5 bases separated the two germline ends. The length of the CDR3 is 13 residues. CDR1 and CDR2 (germline): DFQATT, SNEGSKA (reference sequence). Here the CDR3 reads CSARPVSYNEQFF. For the CDR3, the DNA is TGCAGTGCTAGACCTGTCTCCTACAATGAGCAGTTCTTC.

V is TRBV24-1 and J is TRBJ1-1; no reliable D call. The CDR3 has 16 amino acids. V lost 4 bases, J lost 1 base, and 15 bases lay in between. Germline V CDR1 and CDR2: KGHDR, SFDVKD. The DNA for the CDR3 is TGTGCCACCAGTGACTCCAGGAAATCCCCGAACACTGAAGCTTTCTTT. Protein: CATSDSRKSPNTEAFF.

As for this clonotype: At one end the junction does not follow the germline gene, possibly because of a read error. The chain recombines TRBV5-1 with TRBJ2-5; 11 bases map to TRBD2. The CDR3 is made up of 17 amino acids. CDR1 and CDR2 (germline): SGHRS, YFSETQ. CDR3 sequence: CVSRSGTSGDGQETQYF. The CDR3 DNA follows: TGCGTCAGCAGGTCGGGGACTAGCGGAGACGGCCAAGAGACCCAGTACTTC.

This clonotype has only a few counts. This chain links TRBV20-1 with TRBJ2-2; 7 positions match TRBD1. This CDR3 comprises 15 residues. CDR1 is DFQATT, CDR2 SNEGSKA, per germline (reference sequence). The V gene end was trimmed by 5 bases and the J gene end by 0 bases; junction bases not matched to a gene: 6. CDR3 in DNA: TGCAGTGCTCCCAGAGGACAGGCGAACACCGGGGAGCTGTTTTTT. Translated: CSAPRGQANTGELFF.

This clonotype was seen ten or more times. The chain links TRBV18 to TRBJ2-3; D ambiguous. From germline, CDR1 is KGHSH and CDR2 LQKENI. The CDR3 loop spans 14 amino acids. V lost 4 bases to trimming and J lost 1 base, with 9 bases between them. The DNA for the CDR3 is TGTGCCAGCTCACTCCTACTGGGCACAGATACGCAGTATTTT. Protein sequence: CASSLLLGTDTQYF.

The CDR3 is CASSKLGHNEQFF. The CDR3 DNA reads as TGTGCCAGCAGTAAACTCGGACACAATGAGCAGTTCTTC. This sequence joins TRBV9 and TRBJ2-1; the D is unclear. The ends were cut back, 5 bases at V and 5 bases at J, with 11 bases in the middle. In germline, CDR1 is SGDLS, CDR2 YYNGEE. The CDR3 spans 13 residues.